These 5 T cell receptor beta chains share one sample of origin, sequenced in a study of blood T cell repertoires in COVID-19. Libraries were prepared by immunoSEQ multiplex PCR; TCRdb keeps only in-frame clonotypes and omits some of them. The sample yields over 200,000 clones, over 80% seen once. The sample comprised PBMCs or T cells enriched from blood (not recorded which). All receptors come from a man between 18 and 35 years old with acute COVID-19.

The chain links TRBV5-4 to TRBJ2-7, with 11 bases aligning to TRBD2. After removal of 1 base from V and 1 base from J, the junction contained 1 base not matched to a gene. In germline, CDR1 is SGHNT, CDR2 YYREEE (reference sequence). CDR3 length: 15 amino acids. As DNA, the CDR3 is TGTGCCAGCAGCTTGCTAGCGGGAGGTTCCTACGAGCAGTACTTC. Its protein is CASSLLAGGSYEQYF. The full variable domain, completed using reference TRBV5-4 and TRBJ2-7, is ETGVTQSPTHLIKTRGQQVTLRCSSQSGHNTVSWYQQALGQGPQFIFQYYREEENGRGNFPPRFSGLQFPNYSSELNVNALELDDSALYLCASSLLAGGSYEQYFGPGTRLTVT.

The chain is built from TRBV28 and TRBJ2-7; a possible D gene is TRBD1 (6 bases). Germline V CDR1 and CDR2: MDHEN, SYDVKM. The CDR3 runs to 14 residues. Trimming took 3 bases from V and 7 from J, leaving 16 bases between them. CDR3: CASSLPKERGEQYF. CDR3 in DNA: TGTGCCAGCAGTTTGCCCAAAGAGAGGGGGGAGCAGTACTTC.

The gene calls are TRBV18 and TRBJ2-3, with TRBD2 matching over 10 bases. V was clipped by 8 bases and J by 2 bases; unmatched bases: 22. The CDR3 consists of 20 residues. Per the germline V gene, CDR1 is KGHSH and CDR2 is LQKENI. The CDR3 sequence is CASTKSGLAGVWTDTDTQYF. CDR3 sequence (DNA): TGTGCCAGCACGAAATCCGGGCTAGCGGGAGTCTGGACGGACACAGATACGCAGTATTTT.

This chain uses TRBV19 with TRBJ2-2; 11 bases are shared with TRBD2. V lost 7 bases and J lost 4; bases outside the gene matches: 5. Germline V CDR1 and CDR2: LNHDA, SQIVND (reference sequence). The CDR3 has 15 amino acids. In DNA, the CDR3 is TGTGCCAGTACGCTAGCGGGAGGAATCACCGGGGAGCTGTTTTTT. Residues: CASTLAGGITGELFF.

The chain couples TRBV28 to TRBJ2-1; 7 bases are a match to TRBD1. V gave up 5 bases and J gave up 10 bases; unmatched junction bases: 23. The length of the CDR3 is 18 residues. CDR1 is MDHEN, CDR2 SYDVKM, per germline. CDR3 nucleotide sequence: TGTGCCAGCAGTCCGCAAACCGTCCGGGACAGAGTCTATATCGAGCAGTTCTTC. As protein: CASSPQTVRDRVYIEQFF.